This T cell receptor beta chain was documented in a study of OX40 agonist ivuxolimab in advanced cancers. Study-level points and caveats: Researchers did not establish what antigens the expanded peripheral T cells target.

On this clone: No antigen is known for it.

The V gene lost 6 bases and the J gene lost 0 bases, with 11 bases spanning the gap. CDR1 and CDR2 (germline): MNHEY, SVGAGI. This CDR3 has 14 amino acids. Produced via immunoSEQ multiplex PCR; TCRdb's table is partial and in-frame only. The table has some 52,000 clones, 85% to 95% seen once. J is TRBJ1-2 and V is TRBV6-5; no definite D call. The input for sequencing was CD4+ or CD8+ T cells sorted from blood, taken in a trial of the OX40 agonist ivuxolimab. This receptor was obtained from an adult with an advanced solid tumor such as melanoma, head and neck, liver or kidney cancer. The chain's CDR3 is CASRPDGANYGYTF. CDR3 in DNA: TGTGCCAGCAGGCCGGACGGAGCTAACTATGGCTACACCTTC.